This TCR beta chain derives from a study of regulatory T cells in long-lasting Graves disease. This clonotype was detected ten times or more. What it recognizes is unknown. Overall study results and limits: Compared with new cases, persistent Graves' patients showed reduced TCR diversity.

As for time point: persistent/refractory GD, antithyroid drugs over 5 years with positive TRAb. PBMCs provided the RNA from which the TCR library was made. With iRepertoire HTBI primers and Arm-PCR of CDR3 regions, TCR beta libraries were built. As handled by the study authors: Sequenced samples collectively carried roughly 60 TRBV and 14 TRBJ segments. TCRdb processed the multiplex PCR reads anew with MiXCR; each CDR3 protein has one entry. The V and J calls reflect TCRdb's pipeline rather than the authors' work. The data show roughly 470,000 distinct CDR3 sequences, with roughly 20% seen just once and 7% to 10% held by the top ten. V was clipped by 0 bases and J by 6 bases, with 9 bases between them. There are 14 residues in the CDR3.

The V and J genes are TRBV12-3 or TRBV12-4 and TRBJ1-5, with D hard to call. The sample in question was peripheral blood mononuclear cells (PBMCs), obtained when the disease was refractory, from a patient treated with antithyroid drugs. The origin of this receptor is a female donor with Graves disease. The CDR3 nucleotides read TGTGCCAGCAGTTTAGCCCGGCGGCTTCAGCCCCAGCATTTT. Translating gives CASSLARRLQPQHF.